These T cell receptor beta chains were read from a single sample in a study of early T cells in non-severe SARS-CoV-2 infection. TCRdb reprocessed the 5' RACE reads via MiXCR and lists one record per CDR3 protein. The table records roughly 43,000 distinct CDR3 sequences, less than 6.5% of them present only once. The source material was whole blood, sampled at baseline. These receptors all come from an adult who was a healthcare worker with PCR-confirmed SARS-CoV-2 infection or an uninfected control (not recorded which). Each CDR3 is given with its conserved first and last residue. Each record gives: V gene, D gene, J gene, clone size, CDR3 protein, CDR3 DNA. A D gene is named only where the DNA matches it firmly. For some rows the clone size is stated as once, few or many, or as a class when expanded; others skip it.

V: TRBV12-2; D: NA; J: TRBJ2-5; size: NA; CDR3: CASRFLAGGTETQYF; DNA: TGTGCAAGTCGCTTTCTAGCGGGAGGGACAGAGACCCAGTACTTC
V: TRBV20-1; D: NA; J: TRBJ2-3; size: many; CDR3: CSARSGQKITDTQYF; DNA: TGCAGTGCTAGATCCGGACAGAAGATCACAGATACGCAGTATTTT
V: TRBV20-1; D: NA; J: TRBJ2-1; size: many; CDR3: CSAPRGPTEQFF; DNA: TGCAGTGCTCCCCGCGGCCCCACTGAGCAGTTCTTC
V: TRBV7-3; D: TRBD2; J: TRBJ2-3; size: NA; CDR3: CASSLNSGSSSDTQYF; DNA: TGTGCCAGCAGCTTAAATAGCGGGAGTAGCTCAGATACGCAGTATTTT
V: TRBV20-1; D: NA; J: TRBJ2-7; size: few; CDR3: CSALGRMTYEQYF; DNA: TGCAGTGCCCTGGGACGGATGACCTACGAGCAGTACTTC
V: TRBV24-1; D: NA; J: TRBJ2-1; size: few; CDR3: CATSDLRSEQFF; DNA: TGTGCCACCAGTGATCTTAGAAGTGAGCAGTTCTTC
V: TRBV28; D: TRBD1; J: TRBJ2-7; size: many; CDR3: CASSTGGAGGEQYF; DNA: TGTGCCAGCAGTACAGGGGGCGCAGGAGGCGAGCAGTACTTC
V: TRBV6-1; D: NA; J: TRBJ2-1; size: many; CDR3: CASRVGSETYNEQFF; DNA: TGTGCCAGCAGGGTGGGTAGCGAGACCTACAATGAGCAGTTCTTC
V: TRBV28; D: TRBD1; J: TRBJ2-5; size: many; CDR3: CASSRPPGQGGQTQYF; DNA: TGTGCCAGCAGTCGCCCTCCGGGACAGGGCGGCCAGACCCAGTACTTC
V: TRBV20-1; D: NA; J: TRBJ2-1; size: many; CDR3: CSAISPSSYNEQFF; DNA: TGCAGTGCTATCAGCCCCAGCTCCTACAATGAGCAGTTCTTC
V: TRBV25-1; D: TRBD2; J: TRBJ2-3; size: many; CDR3: CASSAGFPSLAGGRGITDTQYF; DNA: TGTGCCAGCAGTGCGGGCTTCCCTAGTCTAGCGGGAGGGCGGGGGATCACAGATACGCAGTATTTT
V: TRBV5-1; D: NA; J: TRBJ1-6; size: many; CDR3: CASSRDTRGAGNNSPLHF; DNA: TGCGCCAGCAGCAGGGACACAAGGGGAGCGGGGAATAATTCACCCCTCCACTTT
V: TRBV12-3/TRBV12-4; D: NA; J: TRBJ2-7; size: many; CDR3: CASSFDAYEQYF; DNA: TGTGCCAGCAGTTTCGATGCTTACGAGCAGTACTTC
V: TRBV28; D: NA; J: TRBJ2-5; size: many; CDR3: CASSLASGGQYQETQYF; DNA: TGTGCCAGCAGTTTAGCTAGTGGCGGTCAGTACCAAGAGACCCAGTACTTC
V: TRBV27; D: TRBD1; J: TRBJ1-5; size: medium-sized; CDR3: CASRIRGSNQPQHF; DNA: TGTGCCAGCAGAATCAGGGGGAGCAATCAGCCCCAGCATTTT
V: TRBV7-3; D: TRBD2; J: TRBJ2-1; size: few; CDR3: CASSLAGGDAHEQFF; DNA: TGTGCCAGCAGCCTAGCGGGAGGAGATGCGCATGAGCAGTTCTTC
V: TRBV20-1; D: NA; J: TRBJ2-7; size: few; CDR3: CSASRDRSYEQYF; DNA: TGCAGTGCTAGTCGGGACCGCTCCTACGAGCAGTACTTC
V: TRBV5-1; D: NA; J: TRBJ2-2; size: many; CDR3: CASSLREGGELFF; DNA: TGCGCCAGCAGCTTGCGTGAAGGCGGGGAGCTGTTTTTT
V: TRBV20-1; D: TRBD2; J: TRBJ2-1; size: few; CDR3: CSARLAAPSYNEQFF; DNA: TGCAGTGCTAGACTAGCGGCCCCTTCCTACAATGAGCAGTTCTTC
V: TRBV7-3; D: NA; J: TRBJ2-1; size: NA; CDR3: CASSLEAGEKDEQFF; DNA: TGTGCCAGCAGCTTAGAGGCAGGGGAGAAAGATGAGCAGTTCTTC
V: TRBV15; D: NA; J: TRBJ2-5; size: many; CDR3: CATSPLQENAQETQYF; DNA: TGTGCCACCAGCCCCCTCCAGGAAAATGCCCAAGAGACCCAGTACTTC
V: TRBV7-2; D: NA; J: TRBJ2-7; size: many; CDR3: CASSLEAGYEQYF; DNA: TGTGCCAGCAGCTTAGAGGCGGGGTACGAGCAGTACTTC
V: TRBV19; D: TRBD2; J: TRBJ2-7; size: many; CDR3: CASSPGLASGEQYF; DNA: TGTGCCAGTAGTCCTGGACTAGCCTCTGGGGAGCAGTACTTC